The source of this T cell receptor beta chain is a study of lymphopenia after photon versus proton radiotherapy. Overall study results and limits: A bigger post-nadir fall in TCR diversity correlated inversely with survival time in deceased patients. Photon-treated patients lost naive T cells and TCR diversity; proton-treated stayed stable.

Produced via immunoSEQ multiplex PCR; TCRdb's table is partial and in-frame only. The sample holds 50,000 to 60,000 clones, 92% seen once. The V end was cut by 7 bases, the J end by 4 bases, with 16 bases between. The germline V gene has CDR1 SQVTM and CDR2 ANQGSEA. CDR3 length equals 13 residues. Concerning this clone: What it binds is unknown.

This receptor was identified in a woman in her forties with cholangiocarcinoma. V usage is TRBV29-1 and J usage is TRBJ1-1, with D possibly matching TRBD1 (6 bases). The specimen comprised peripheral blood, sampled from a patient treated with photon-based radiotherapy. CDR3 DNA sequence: TGCAGCGGAAGAGCGGGACACTTCACTGAAGCTTTCTTT. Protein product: CSGRAGHFTEAFF.